Listed below are T cell receptor beta chains from one sample, sequenced in a study of T cells in Graves' hyperthyroidism and ophthalmopathy. TCRdb fed the multiplex PCR reads into MiXCR, producing one record per CDR3 protein. The sample records approximately 260,000 distinct CDR3 sequences, approximately 14% being singletons. The specimen was blood. All receptors come from a woman aged 45-59 years with Graves' hyperthyroidism that later progressed to Graves' ophthalmopathy. Each CDR3 is given with its conserved first and last residue. D genes are given only for firm matches. Rows may omit the clone size; those that give it use once, few, many or a size class.

d_gene,j_gene,v_gene,abundance,CDR3aa,CDR3nt
-,TRBJ2-5,TRBV7-3,many,CASSLGNQETQYF,TGTGCCAGCAGCTTAGGGAACCAAGAGACCCAGTACTTC
TRBD1,TRBJ1-3,TRBV30,-,CAWSTGVGGNTIYF,TGTGCCTGGAGTACAGGGGTCGGCGGAAACACCATATATTTT
-,TRBJ1-5,TRBV15,-,CATSMSSYSNQPQHF,TGTGCCACCAGCATGTCAAGTTATAGCAATCAGCCCCAGCATTTT
-,TRBJ2-1,TRBV2,many,CASHWDWGRVNEQFF,TGTGCCAGCCACTGGGACTGGGGCAGGGTCAATGAGCAGTTCTTC
-,TRBJ1-6,TRBV6-1,-,CASSESGGAVGPLHF,TGTGCCAGCAGTGAAAGCGGAGGGGCCGTTGGACCCCTCCACTTT
TRBD1,TRBJ2-3,TRBV2,-,CAGRQGAGDTQYF,TGTGCCGGCCGACAGGGGGCGGGAGATACGCAGTATTTT
-,TRBJ2-7,TRBV2,many,CASSEAGLVGEQYF,TGTGCCAGCAGTGAGGCAGGGCTGGTTGGCGAGCAGTACTTC
-,TRBJ1-1,TRBV5-1,many,CASSFVVAGAEAFF,TGCGCCAGCAGCTTTGTAGTGGCTGGCGCTGAAGCTTTCTTT
-,TRBJ1-1,TRBV5-6,-,CASSLSWSIGGTEAFF,TGTGCCAGCAGCTTGAGTTGGAGTATTGGGGGGACTGAAGCTTTCTTT
TRBD1,TRBJ1-2,TRBV19,-,CATRRATGGYGYTF,TGTGCCACACGTAGAGCTACAGGGGGCTATGGCTACACCTTC
TRBD1,TRBJ2-1,TRBV6-5,many,CASSYSGQDNEQFF,TGTGCCAGCAGTTACTCCGGACAGGACAATGAGCAGTTCTTC
TRBD2,TRBJ2-3,TRBV5-1,many,CASSVGGPASTDTQYF,TGCGCCAGCAGCGTGGGAGGGCCCGCTTCCACAGATACGCAGTATTTT
-,TRBJ1-2,TRBV28,-,CASSPRDGYTF,TGTGCCAGCAGTCCCCGGGATGGCTACACCTTC
-,TRBJ1-4,TRBV7-2,-,CASRDIARGEKLFF,TGTGCCAGCAGGGACATTGCCAGGGGTGAGAAACTGTTTTTT
-,TRBJ1-4,TRBV11-1,many,CASSSGIGEKLFF,TGTGCCAGCAGCTCCGGGATTGGTGAAAAACTGTTTTTT
TRBD1,TRBJ2-7,TRBV28,many,CASRATGAEQYF,TGTGCCAGCAGGGCGACAGGGGCCGAGCAGTACTTC